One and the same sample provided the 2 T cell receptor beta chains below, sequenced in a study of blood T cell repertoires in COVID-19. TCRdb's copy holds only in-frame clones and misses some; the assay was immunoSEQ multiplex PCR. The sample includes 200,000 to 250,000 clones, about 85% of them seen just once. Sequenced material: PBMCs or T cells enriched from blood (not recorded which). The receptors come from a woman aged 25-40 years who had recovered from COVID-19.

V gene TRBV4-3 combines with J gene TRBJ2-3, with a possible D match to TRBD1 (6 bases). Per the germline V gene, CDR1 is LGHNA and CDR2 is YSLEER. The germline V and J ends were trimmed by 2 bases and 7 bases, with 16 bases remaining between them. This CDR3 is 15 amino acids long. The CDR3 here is CASSQPQGGKNTQYF. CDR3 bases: TGCGCCAGCAGCCAACCACAAGGGGGAAAAAATACGCAGTATTTT.

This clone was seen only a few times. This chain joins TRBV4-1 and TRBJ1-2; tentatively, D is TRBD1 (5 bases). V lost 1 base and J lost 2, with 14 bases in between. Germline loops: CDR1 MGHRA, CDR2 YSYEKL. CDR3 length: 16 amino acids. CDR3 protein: CASSQAYGGDNYGYTF. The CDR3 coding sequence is TGCGCCAGCAGCCAAGCTTACGGGGGAGACAACTATGGCTACACCTTC.